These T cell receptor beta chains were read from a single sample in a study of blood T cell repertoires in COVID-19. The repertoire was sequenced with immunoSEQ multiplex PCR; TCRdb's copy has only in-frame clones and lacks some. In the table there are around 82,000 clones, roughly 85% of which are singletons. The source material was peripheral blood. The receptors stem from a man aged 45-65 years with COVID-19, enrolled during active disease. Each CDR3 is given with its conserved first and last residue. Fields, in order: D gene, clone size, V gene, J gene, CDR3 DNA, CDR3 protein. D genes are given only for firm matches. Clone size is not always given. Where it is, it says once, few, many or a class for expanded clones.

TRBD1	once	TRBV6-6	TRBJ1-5	TGTGCCGCGACGGACAGGGGCGGTCAGCCCCAGCATTTT	CAATDRGGQPQHF
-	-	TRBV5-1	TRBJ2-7	TGCGCCAGCAGCCCGGGAACGACCTTTGACGAGCAGTACTTC	CASSPGTTFDEQYF
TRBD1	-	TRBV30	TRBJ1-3	TGTGCCTGGAGTGCTGGGACAGACTCTGGAAACACCATATATTTT	CAWSAGTDSGNTIYF
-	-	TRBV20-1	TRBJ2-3	TGCAGTGCTAGTAGCGGTCCCACAGATACGCAGTATTTT	CSASSGPTDTQYF
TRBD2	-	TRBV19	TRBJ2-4	TGTGCCAGTACCAAACTTCAGAGCGGGACCAAAAACATTCAGTACTTC	CASTKLQSGTKNIQYF
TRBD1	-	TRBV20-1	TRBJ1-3	TGCAGTGCTAGTGGGACAGGGAGGTCTGGAAACACCATATATTTT	CSASGTGRSGNTIYF
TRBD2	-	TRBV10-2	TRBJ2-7	TGCGCCAGCACTCGGACTAGCGGGAGTCCCTACGAGCAGTACTTC	CASTRTSGSPYEQYF
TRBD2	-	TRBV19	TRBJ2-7	TGTGCCAGTAGTATCGCATCTAGCGGAGGAGCCTACGAGCAGTACTTC	CASSIASSGGAYEQYF
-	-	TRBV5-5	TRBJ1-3	TGTGCCAGCAGCTTGAGAGAGGGGAAGGGACTAAGCTCTGGAAACACCATATATTTT	CASSLREGKGLSSGNTIYF
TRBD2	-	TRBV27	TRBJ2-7	TGTGCCAGCCGTATCACTAGCGGAGCGACCTACGAGCAGTACTTC	CASRITSGATYEQYF
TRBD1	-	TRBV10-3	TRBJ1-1	TGTGCCATCAGTGAGTCAGGGGGCATTGAAGCTTTCTTT	CAISESGGIEAFF
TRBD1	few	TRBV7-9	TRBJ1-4	TGTGCCAGCAGCTTGACAGGGGGGGTGAGCGAAAAACTGTTTTTT	CASSLTGGVSEKLFF
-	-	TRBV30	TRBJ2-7	TGTGCCTGGATTAGCTCCTACGAGCAGTACTTC	CAWISSYEQYF
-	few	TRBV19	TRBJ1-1	TGTGCCAGTAACATTCGCACTGAAGCTTTCTTT	CASNIRTEAFF
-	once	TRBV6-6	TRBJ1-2	TGTGCCAGCAGCCAACGGGTTTCAAATGGCTACACCTTC	CASSQRVSNGYTF
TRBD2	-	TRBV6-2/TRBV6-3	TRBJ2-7	TGTGCCAGCAGTTACGGGACTAGCGCGACCTACGAGCAGTACTTC	CASSYGTSATYEQYF
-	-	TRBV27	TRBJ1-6	TGTGCCAGCAGTCCTCTCGGAGATTCACCCCTCCACTTT	CASSPLGDSPLHF
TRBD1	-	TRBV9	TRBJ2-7	TGTGCCAGCAGCGGGGGACAGCCTTATTCCGAGCAGTACTTC	CASSGGQPYSEQYF
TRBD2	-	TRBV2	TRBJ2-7	TGTGCCAGCATCCTTGGACTAGCGGTAGACTACGAGCAGTACTTC	CASILGLAVDYEQYF
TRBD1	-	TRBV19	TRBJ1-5	TGTGCCAGTAGTACACAGGGGAACCGCAATCAGCCCCAGCATTTT	CASSTQGNRNQPQHF
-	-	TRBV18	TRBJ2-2	TGTGCCAGCTCACCACGGGCAGGGACGAACACCGGGGAGCTGTTTTTT	CASSPRAGTNTGELFF
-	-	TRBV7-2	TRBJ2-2	TGTGCCAGCAGGGTCCAAAGCGGGCAAACCTTCACCGGGGAGCTGTTTTTT	CASRVQSGQTFTGELFF
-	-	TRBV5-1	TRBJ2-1	TGCGCCAGCAGCTTGGTAGCCACGACCAACAATGAGCAGTTCTTC	CASSLVATTNNEQFF
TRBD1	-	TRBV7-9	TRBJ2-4	TGTGCCAGCAGCCCTATGGGGACAGGGGGTAAAAACATTCAGTACTTC	CASSPMGTGGKNIQYF
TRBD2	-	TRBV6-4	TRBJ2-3	TGTGCCAGCAGTGAATCTAGCGGTCCGCAGTATTTT	CASSESSGPQYF
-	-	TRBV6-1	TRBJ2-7	TGTGCCAGCAGTGAAGTGGCAGGGGATCTGGACGAGCAGTACTTC	CASSEVAGDLDEQYF
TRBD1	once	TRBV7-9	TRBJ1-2	TGTGCCAGCAGCCCCAGGGGACAGGAAACAAACTATGGCTACACCTTC	CASSPRGQETNYGYTF
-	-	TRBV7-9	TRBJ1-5	TGTGCCAGCAGCTCGACAGAGGAAGGCCAGCCCCAGCATTTT	CASSSTEEGQPQHF
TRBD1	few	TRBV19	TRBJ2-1	TGTGCCAGTAGTATTAAGGGGACAGGATACAATGAGCAGTTCTTC	CASSIKGTGYNEQFF
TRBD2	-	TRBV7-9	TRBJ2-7	TGTGCCAGCAGCCCTAGCGGAACCTACGAGCAGTACTTC	CASSPSGTYEQYF
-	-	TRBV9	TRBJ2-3	TGTGCCAGCAGCCTTCAGGGGGGTCGGGCAGATACGCAGTATTTT	CASSLQGGRADTQYF
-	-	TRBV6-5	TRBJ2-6	TGTGCCAGCTCAAGGGGTGGGGCCAACGTCCTGACTTTC	CASSRGGANVLTF
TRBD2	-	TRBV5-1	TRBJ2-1	TGCGCCAGCAGCTTATCGACTAGCGCCACTTACTCCTACAATGAGCAGTTCTTC	CASSLSTSATYSYNEQFF
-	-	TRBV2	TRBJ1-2	TGTGCCAGCAGCGCCGGACACTTACTAAACTATGGCTACACCTTC	CASSAGHLLNYGYTF
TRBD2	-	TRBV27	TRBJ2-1	TGTGCCAGCAGTTTCACTAGCGGGAGTGTCAATGAGCAGTTCTTC	CASSFTSGSVNEQFF
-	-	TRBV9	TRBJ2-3	TGTGCCAGCAGCTTCCACGGGTCGGTGGGAGATACGCAGTATTTT	CASSFHGSVGDTQYF
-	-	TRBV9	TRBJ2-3	TGTGCCAGCAGCCCTTACTCGGGGACTCCTAGCACAGATACGCAGTATTTT	CASSPYSGTPSTDTQYF
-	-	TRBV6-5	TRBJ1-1	TGTGCCAGCAGTTACTCGATATCAGGGATGGGAGCTTTCTTT	CASSYSISGMGAFF
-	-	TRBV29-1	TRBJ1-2	TGCAGCGTTGAGGGTCCAGGGGAATTTGGCTACACCTTC	CSVEGPGEFGYTF
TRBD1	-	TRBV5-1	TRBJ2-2	TGCGCCAGCAGCGAAGACAGGGGGAACACCGGGGAGCTGTTTTTT	CASSEDRGNTGELFF
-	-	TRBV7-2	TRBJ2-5	TGTGCCAGCAGCTTCCTGGCGGGACCGTACCAAGAGACCCAGTACTTC	CASSFLAGPYQETQYF
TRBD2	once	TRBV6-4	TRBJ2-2	TGTGCCAGCAGTGAGGAAGCGGGAGCCACCGGGGAGCTGTTTTTT	CASSEEAGATGELFF
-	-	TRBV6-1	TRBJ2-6	TGTGCCAGCAGTGAAGCGCAGGGCCTAGGAGGGGCTGGGGCCAACGTCCTGACTTTC	CASSEAQGLGGAGANVLTF
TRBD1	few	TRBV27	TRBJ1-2	TGTGCCAGCAGTCCCGGCCCCGGGACAGACCCTCGAGGCTACACCTTC	CASSPGPGTDPRGYTF